The rows below give T cell receptor beta chains drawn from one sample of a study of blood T cell repertoires in COVID-19. Clones were read by immunoSEQ multiplex PCR, and TCRdb kept only the in-frame ones, dropping some. The table records 100,000 to 110,000 clones, more than 65% of them present only once. Sequenced input: peripheral blood. Receptor source: a man between 65 and 79 years old with active or convalescent COVID-19. Each CDR3 is given with its conserved first and last residue. The D gene is left open where the match is weak. The listing skips clone size in some rows; elsewhere it reads once, few, many or a size class.

J gene | clone size | D gene | V gene | CDR3 protein | CDR3 DNA
TRBJ1-2 | few | . | TRBV6-2/TRBV6-3 | CASSGLGANYGYTF | TGTGCCAGCAGTGGACTGGGTGCTAACTATGGCTACACCTTC
TRBJ2-7 | . | TRBD1 | TRBV5-1 | CASSLRDRLRYEQYF | TGCGCCAGCAGCTTACGGGACAGGCTCCGCTACGAGCAGTACTTC
TRBJ1-2 | few | TRBD1 | TRBV6-5 | CASRYTGGAGYTF | TGTGCCAGCAGATACACAGGGGGTGCTGGCTACACCTTC
TRBJ2-3 | . | TRBD1 | TRBV7-2 | CASSLGTATDTQYF | TGTGCCAGCAGCTTGGGGACAGCCACAGATACGCAGTATTTT
TRBJ1-4 | once | TRBD1 | TRBV25-1 | CASSEPRQGVTNEKLFF | TGTGCCAGCAGTGAACCTCGACAGGGGGTAACTAATGAAAAACTGTTTTTT
TRBJ1-6 | . | . | TRBV30 | CAWSREPNSPLHF | TGTGCCTGGAGTCGAGAACCTAATTCACCCCTCCACTTT
TRBJ1-2 | . | . | TRBV7-8 | CASSPGIGYTF | TGTGCCAGCAGCCCAGGGATTGGCTACACCTTC
TRBJ2-5 | once | TRBD1 | TRBV6-5 | CASSSSLRTGWETQYF | TGTGCCAGCAGTTCGAGCCTCCGGACAGGGTGGGAGACCCAGTACTTC
TRBJ2-1 | . | TRBD2 | TRBV3-1/TRBV3-2 | CASSQVARLAGVNEQFF | TGTGCCAGCAGCCAAGTAGCCAGACTAGCGGGAGTCAATGAGCAGTTCTTC
TRBJ1-2 | . | TRBD1 | TRBV4-3 | CASSGTGGGYGYTF | TGCGCCAGCAGCGGGACAGGGGGAGGCTATGGCTACACCTTC
TRBJ2-3 | . | TRBD2 | TRBV6-5 | CASTTGTSGSYPQYF | TGTGCCAGCACCACAGGGACTAGCGGGAGTTATCCGCAGTATTTT
TRBJ2-2 | . | TRBD2 | TRBV4-1 | CASSQLAGVPTGELFF | TGCGCCAGCAGCCAACTAGCGGGAGTTCCCACCGGGGAGCTGTTTTTT
TRBJ1-3 | . | . | TRBV4-1 | CASSQPQGSSGNTIYF | TGCGCCAGCAGCCAGCCACAGGGATCCTCTGGAAACACCATATATTTT
TRBJ2-2 | . | . | TRBV7-2 | CASSLATNTGELFF | TGTGCCAGCAGCTTAGCTACGAACACCGGGGAGCTGTTTTTT
TRBJ1-1 | . | . | TRBV10-3 | CAITHWQGTEAFF | TGTGCCATCACCCACTGGCAGGGGACTGAAGCTTTCTTT
TRBJ1-5 | . | . | TRBV11-2 | CASSLERSQPQHF | TGTGCCAGCAGCTTAGAACGGAGTCAGCCCCAGCATTTT
TRBJ2-3 | . | TRBD2 | TRBV9 | CASSDPGTSGFPDTQYF | TGTGCCAGCAGCGACCCCGGGACTAGCGGGTTCCCAGATACGCAGTATTTT
TRBJ2-1 | . | TRBD2 | TRBV7-8 | CAGVAGGPSYNEQFF | TGTGCCGGGGTAGCGGGGGGGCCCTCCTACAATGAGCAGTTCTTC
TRBJ2-7 | once | TRBD2 | TRBV4-1 | CASSQGLAGGYEQYF | TGCGCCAGCAGCCAAGGGCTAGCGGGGGGCTACGAGCAGTACTTC
TRBJ2-7 | . | TRBD1 | TRBV19 | CASSTRQGNYEQYF | TGTGCCAGTAGTACCCGACAGGGAAACTACGAGCAGTACTTC
TRBJ2-7 | . | TRBD1 | TRBV7-9 | CASSLERDVVGQGAREQYF | TGTGCCAGCAGCTTAGAGCGAGATGTAGTGGGACAGGGGGCGCGGGAGCAGTACTTC
TRBJ2-1 | once | . | TRBV20-1 | CSASPWESINEQFF | TGCAGTGCTAGTCCCTGGGAGAGTATAAATGAGCAGTTCTTC
TRBJ2-7 | . | . | TRBV5-6 | CASSTHRGGDRAYEQYF | TGTGCCAGCAGCACCCACCGGGGGGGGGACAGGGCCTACGAGCAGTACTTC
TRBJ1-6 | . | . | TRBV3-1/TRBV3-2 | CASSQEGSSYNSPLHF | TGTGCCAGCAGCCAAGAAGGGAGCTCCTATAATTCACCCCTCCACTTT
TRBJ2-7 | . | TRBD2 | TRBV2 | CASSPAGGGYEQYF | TGTGCCAGCAGTCCAGCGGGGGGGGGCTACGAGCAGTACTTC
TRBJ2-7 | . | . | TRBV27 | CASSLIGPDRSYEQYF | TGTGCCAGCAGTTTAATAGGCCCAGACAGGAGCTACGAGCAGTACTTC
TRBJ2-3 | . | TRBD2 | TRBV4-2 | CASSQDPVAGGDKDTQYF | TGTGCCAGCAGCCAAGATCCGGTAGCGGGGGGGGATAAAGATACGCAGTATTTT
TRBJ1-5 | . | TRBD1 | TRBV4-1 | CASSQDVGRDRDWQPQHF | TGCGCCAGCAGCCAAGACGTGGGCCGGGACAGGGATTGGCAGCCCCAGCATTTT
TRBJ2-7 | . | . | TRBV5-1 | CASTQGGEQYF | TGCGCCAGCACCCAGGGGGGCGAGCAGTACTTC
TRBJ1-4 | . | TRBD1 | TRBV24-1 | CATSGTTGTGEKLFF | TGTGCCACCAGTGGGACGACAGGGACTGGTGAAAAACTGTTTTTT
TRBJ2-1 | . | . | TRBV4-2 | CASSQVGNNEQFF | TGTGCCAGCAGCCAAGTCGGGAACAATGAGCAGTTCTTC
TRBJ2-4 | few | . | TRBV5-6 | CASSFGSGVNAIQYF | TGTGCCAGCAGCTTTGGTTCGGGGGTTAATGCCATTCAGTACTTC
TRBJ1-5 | few | . | TRBV4-2 | CASSPGLINQPQHF | TGTGCCAGCAGCCCCGGACTGATCAATCAGCCCCAGCATTTT
TRBJ1-1 | . | . | TRBV12-3/TRBV12-4 | CASSFGSSGEAFF | TGTGCCAGCAGTTTTGGTTCGTCGGGTGAAGCTTTCTTT
TRBJ1-2 | once | . | TRBV11-1 | CASSPTGGWEGYTF | TGTGCCAGCAGCCCGACAGGCGGATGGGAGGGCTACACCTTC
TRBJ2-1 | . | TRBD2 | TRBV12-5 | CASRERESDEQFF | TGTGCTAGCCGGGAGCGGGAGAGTGATGAGCAGTTCTTC
TRBJ2-2 | . | . | TRBV7-8 | CASSLLAPPGELFF | TGTGCCAGCAGCTTATTAGCCCCCCCCGGGGAGCTGTTTTTT
TRBJ2-7 | . | TRBD1 | TRBV7-2 | CASSFQSGGQGAHEQYF | TGTGCCAGCAGCTTCCAGTCGGGGGGACAGGGGGCCCACGAGCAGTACTTC
TRBJ1-1 | . | . | TRBV5-1 | CASSWATGDSEAFF | TGCGCCAGCAGCTGGGCGACAGGCGACTCTGAAGCTTTCTTT
TRBJ2-1 | few | TRBD1 | TRBV7-9 | CASSSFDRDYNEQFF | TGTGCCAGCAGCTCCTTTGACAGGGATTACAATGAGCAGTTCTTC
TRBJ2-7 | once | TRBD2 | TRBV28 | CASLGGAKNEQYF | TGTGCCAGCCTCGGGGGGGCAAAGAACGAGCAGTACTTC
TRBJ2-2 | few | . | TRBV18 | CASSPNTRTGELFF | TGTGCCAGCTCACCCAATACGCGTACCGGGGAGCTGTTTTTT
TRBJ2-7 | few | TRBD2 | TRBV7-2 | CASSFDPSGRLTNEQYF | TGTGCCAGCAGCTTCGACCCTAGCGGGAGACTAACTAACGAGCAGTACTTC
TRBJ1-2 | . | TRBD1 | TRBV13 | CASSPMYRGSYGYTF | TGTGCCAGCAGCCCGATGTACAGGGGAAGCTATGGCTACACCTTC
TRBJ2-3 | . | TRBD1 | TRBV28 | CASSLAGTGGADTQYF | TGTGCCAGCTCCTTAGCCGGGACAGGGGGCGCGGATACGCAGTATTTT
TRBJ1-3 | few | . | TRBV19 | CASRGRNSGNTIYF | TGTGCCAGTAGAGGCAGGAACTCTGGAAACACCATATATTTT
TRBJ2-1 | once | TRBD2 | TRBV7-2 | CASSLNGLANNEQFF | TGTGCCAGCAGCTTAAACGGACTAGCGAACAATGAGCAGTTCTTC
TRBJ2-3 | . | . | TRBV6-2/TRBV6-3 | CASSFSDTQYF | TGTGCCAGCAGCTTCAGTGATACGCAGTATTTT
TRBJ2-4 | . | . | TRBV7-3 | CASSLTASTNIQYF | TGTGCCAGCAGCTTAACGGCTAGTACAAACATTCAGTACTTC
TRBJ1-6 | . | . | TRBV28 | CASSLGQGSYNSPLHF | TGTGCCAGCAGTTTGGGGCAGGGGAGCTATAATTCACCCCTCCACTTT
TRBJ2-4 | . | . | TRBV11-2 | CASSVWMEDIQYF | TGTGCCAGCAGCGTCTGGATGGAGGACATTCAGTACTTC
TRBJ2-3 | . | TRBD1 | TRBV4-2 | CASSPLSPDRGRDTQYF | TGTGCCAGCAGCCCCCTAAGCCCGGACAGGGGCAGAGATACGCAGTATTTT
TRBJ2-7 | . | . | TRBV6-2/TRBV6-3 | CASSPRQVGAYEQYF | TGTGCCAGCAGCCCCCGACAGGTTGGGGCCTACGAGCAGTACTTC
TRBJ2-2 | . | . | TRBV4-1 | CASSQVQVNTGELFF | TGCGCCAGCAGCCAAGTCCAGGTTAACACCGGGGAGCTGTTTTTT
TRBJ1-2 | . | . | TRBV19 | CASSIGTIYGYTF | TGTGCCAGTAGTATCGGGACTATATATGGCTACACCTTC
TRBJ1-2 | once | TRBD1 | TRBV2 | CASSGGTGYGYTF | TGTGCCAGCAGTGGAGGGACAGGGTACGGCTACACCTTC
TRBJ2-7 | few | TRBD1 | TRBV13 | CASRQGSAYEQYF | TGTGCCAGCCGACAGGGTTCGGCCTACGAGCAGTACTTC